This T cell receptor beta chain came from a study of T cell responses to AZD1222 COVID-19 vaccine. Whole-study results and caveats: Only 5 or 6 AZD1222 recipients tested seropositive at baseline. Nearly half of spike-specific TCRs reportedly go after variant regions that carry no mutations. The donor group comprised mostly white British people and more females; the analysis possibly underestimated clonal diversity.

Profiling relied on immunoSEQ multiplex PCR, and the TCRdb table lists in-frame clones only, not all of them. The sample has fewer than 90,000 clones; around 90% are singletons. Points on this clone: What it recognizes is unknown.

Sample: peripheral blood, taken on day 0 of AZD1222 vaccination. This TCR was recovered from an adult in good health.

The CDR3 bases are TGTGCCAGCAGCTGGCGGGCTAGCAGTGGTGAGCAGTTCTTC. Its protein is CASSWRASSGEQFF. The V gene is TRBV7-8, the J gene TRBJ2-1; a possible D gene is TRBD2 (5 bases). This CDR3 has 14 amino acids. Germline V gene data show CDR1 as SGHVS and CDR2 as FQNEAQ. Trimming stripped 4 bases from V and 9 bases from J, with 16 bases between.